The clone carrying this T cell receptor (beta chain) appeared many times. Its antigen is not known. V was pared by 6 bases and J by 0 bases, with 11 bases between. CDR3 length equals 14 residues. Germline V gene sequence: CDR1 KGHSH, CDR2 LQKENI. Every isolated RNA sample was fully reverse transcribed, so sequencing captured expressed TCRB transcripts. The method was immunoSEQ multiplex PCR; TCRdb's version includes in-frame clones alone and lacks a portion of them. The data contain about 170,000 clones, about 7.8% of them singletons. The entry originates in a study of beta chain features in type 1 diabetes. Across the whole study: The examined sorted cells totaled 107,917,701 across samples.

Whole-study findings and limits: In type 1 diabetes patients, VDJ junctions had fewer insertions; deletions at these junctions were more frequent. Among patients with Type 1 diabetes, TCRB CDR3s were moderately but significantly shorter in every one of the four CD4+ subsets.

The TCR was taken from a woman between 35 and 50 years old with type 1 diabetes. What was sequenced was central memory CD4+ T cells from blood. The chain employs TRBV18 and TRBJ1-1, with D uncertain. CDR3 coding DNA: TGTGCCAGCTCGCCAATCGAGATGAACACTGAAGCTTTCTTT. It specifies CASSPIEMNTEAFF. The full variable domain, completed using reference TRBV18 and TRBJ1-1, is NAGVMQNPRHLVRRRGQEARLRCSPMKGHSHVYWYRQLPEEGLKFMVYLQKENIIDESGMPKERFSAEFPKEGPSILRIQQVVRGDSAAYFCASSPIEMNTEAFFGQGTRLTVV.